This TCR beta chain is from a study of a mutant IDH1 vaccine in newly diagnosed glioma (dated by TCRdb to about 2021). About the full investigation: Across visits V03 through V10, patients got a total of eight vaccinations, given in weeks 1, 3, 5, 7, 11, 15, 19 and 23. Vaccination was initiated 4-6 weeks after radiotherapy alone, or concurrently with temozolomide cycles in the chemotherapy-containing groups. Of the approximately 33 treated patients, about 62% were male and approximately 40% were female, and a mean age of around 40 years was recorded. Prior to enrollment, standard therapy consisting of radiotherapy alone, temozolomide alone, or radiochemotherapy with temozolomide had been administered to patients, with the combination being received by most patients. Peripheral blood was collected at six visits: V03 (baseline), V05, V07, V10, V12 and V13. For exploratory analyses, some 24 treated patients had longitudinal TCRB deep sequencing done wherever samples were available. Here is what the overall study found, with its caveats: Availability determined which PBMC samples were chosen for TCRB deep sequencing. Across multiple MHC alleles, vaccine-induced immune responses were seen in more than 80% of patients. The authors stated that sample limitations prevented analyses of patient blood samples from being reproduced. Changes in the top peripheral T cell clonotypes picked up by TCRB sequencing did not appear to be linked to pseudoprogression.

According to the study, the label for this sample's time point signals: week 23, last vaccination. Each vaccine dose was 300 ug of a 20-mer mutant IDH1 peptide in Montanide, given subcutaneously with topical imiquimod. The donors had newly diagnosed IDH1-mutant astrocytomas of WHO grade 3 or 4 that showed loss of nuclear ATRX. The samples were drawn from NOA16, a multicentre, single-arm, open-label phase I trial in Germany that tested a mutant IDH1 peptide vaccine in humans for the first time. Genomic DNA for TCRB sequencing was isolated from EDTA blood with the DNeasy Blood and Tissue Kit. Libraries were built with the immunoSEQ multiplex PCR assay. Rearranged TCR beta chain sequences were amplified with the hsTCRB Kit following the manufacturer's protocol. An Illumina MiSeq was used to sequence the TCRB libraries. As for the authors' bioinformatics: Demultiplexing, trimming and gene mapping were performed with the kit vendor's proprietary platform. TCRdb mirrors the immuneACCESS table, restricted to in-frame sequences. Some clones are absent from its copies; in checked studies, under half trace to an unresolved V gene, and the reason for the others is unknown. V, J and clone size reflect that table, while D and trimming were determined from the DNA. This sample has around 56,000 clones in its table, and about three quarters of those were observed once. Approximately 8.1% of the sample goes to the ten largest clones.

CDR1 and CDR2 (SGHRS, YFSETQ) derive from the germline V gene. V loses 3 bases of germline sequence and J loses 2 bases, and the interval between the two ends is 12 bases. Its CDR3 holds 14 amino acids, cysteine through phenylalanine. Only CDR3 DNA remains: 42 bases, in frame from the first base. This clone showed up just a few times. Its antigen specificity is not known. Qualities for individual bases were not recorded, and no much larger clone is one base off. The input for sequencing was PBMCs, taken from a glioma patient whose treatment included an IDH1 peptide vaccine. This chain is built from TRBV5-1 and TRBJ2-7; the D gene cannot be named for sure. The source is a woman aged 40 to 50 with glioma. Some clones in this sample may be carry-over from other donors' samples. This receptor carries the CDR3 CASSSSQVTYEQYF. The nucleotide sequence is TGCGCCAGCAGCTCCTCTCAGGTGACCTACGAGCAGTACTTC. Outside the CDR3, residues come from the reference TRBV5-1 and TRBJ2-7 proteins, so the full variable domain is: KAGVTQTPRYLIKTRGQQVTLSCSPISGHRSVSWYQQTPGQGLQFLFEYFSETQRNKGNFPGRFSGRQFSNSRSEMNVSTLELGDSALYLCASSSSQVTYEQYFGPGTRLTVT.